The sequence of this TCR beta chain was determined in a study of molecular identifiers for immune sequencing clone quantification. TCRdb re-called the PCR reads through MiXCR, storing one row per CDR3 protein. The table records about 510,000 distinct CDR3 sequences, approximately 25% of them present only once. CDR3 length: 16 residues. CDR1 and CDR2 (germline): SEHNR, FQNEAQ (reference sequence). Concerning this clonotype itself: This may be a read error: a much more frequent sequence differs by one nucleotide.

The TCR sequence derives from a human donor in good health. Some libraries in this study had Jurkat cell RNA spiked in. This chain uses TRBV7-9 with TRBJ2-7, with TRBD1 as a possible D gene (5 bases). The sequencing input was naive CD8+ T cells from blood, with Jurkat cell RNA spiked in. Subset defined: FACS-sorted CD8+CD4-CCR7+CD45RA+ naive T cells. CDR3 sequence (DNA): TGTGCCTGCAGCTTAGCTCAGGGTTTCGCCGGCTACGAGCAGTACTTC. Translating gives CACSLAQGFAGYEQYF.